This T cell receptor beta chain stems from a study of cytomegalovirus exposure and HLA in healthy donors. Whole-study findings and limits: According to an earlier analysis, most TCR beta V segments yielded productive rearrangements about 90% or about 30% of the time. Information on immune exposure was restricted to one variable (CMV serostatus). According to the study, around 160 TCR beta chains were cytomegalovirus-associated.

This clone has just a few counts. Its specificity is not known. The CDR3 consists of 13 residues. CDR1 and CDR2 from the germline V gene are SGHRS and YFSETQ. V lost 4 bases to trimming and J lost 3 bases, with 10 bases between them. Vbeta (60) and Jbeta (13) primers were used in the PCR. Data came from immunoSEQ multiplex PCR; TCRdb stores just in-frame clones and leaves some out. The sample shows approximately 110,000 clones, over 75% of them seen only once. The clonotype originates from a woman in her forties in good health and CMV-seropositive. The chain uses TRBV5-1 and TRBJ1-1; D call uncertain. Sequenced material: PBMCs. In DNA form, the CDR3 reads TGCGCCAGCAGCCTTGGAGAATACACTGAAGCTTTCTTT. Amino acids: CASSLGEYTEAFF.